The entry that follows covers one TCR beta chain sequence. This record comes from a study of control samples from healthy donors and cancer patients. The protocol was immunoSEQ multiplex PCR, while the TCRdb copy is restricted to in-frame clones and leaves out a portion. Of around 120,000 clones listed, roughly nine tenths were seen once; the top ten hold around 1.1%. V gave up 0 bases and J gave up 4 bases; unmatched junction bases: 6. The V gene's germline CDR1 is SGHRS and CDR2 YFSETQ. The CDR3 runs 15 residues. This clonotype originated in a woman aged 50 to 60 with colorectal cancer. J is TRBJ1-1 and V is TRBV5-1; TRBD1 aligns across 7 bases. The sequenced sample was PBMCs. CDR3 nucleotides: TGCGCCAGCAGCTTGGAACAGGGACAGACCACTGAAGCTTTCTTT. Translation gives CASSLEQGQTTEAFF.